The sequence of this TCR beta chain was determined in a study of blood T cell repertoires in COVID-19. Followed over time, Seattle patients had been enrolled while infection was active. Per the original data handling: Quantification of nucleated cells was approximated via reference gene primer amplification. Using immunoSEQ multiplex PCR, the repertoire was profiled, and TCRdb retains in-frame clones only, with some absent. V, J and clone size derive from that table, while D and trimming were established from the DNA sequence. The sample consists of hundreds of thousands of clones, 75% to 85% of them appearing once. Per germline, CDR1 SEHNR and CDR2 FQNEAQ (reference sequence). The CDR3 runs 14 residues. V lost 8 bases and J lost 1, with 15 bases in between.

J is TRBJ2-7 and V is TRBV7-9, with TRBD2 as a possible D gene (5 bases). The sequencing sample was made of peripheral blood. The TCR was taken from a woman in her twenties or thirties with COVID-19, enrolled during active disease. CDR3: CASAVLARSYEQYF. The CDR3, as DNA: TGTGCCAGCGCCGTTTTAGCGAGATCCTACGAGCAGTACTTC.